The 25 T cell receptor beta chains reported below all come from one sample, sequenced in a study of cytomegalovirus exposure and HLA in healthy donors. The PCR was carried out with 60 Vbeta primers and 13 Jbeta primers. Here immunoSEQ multiplex PCR was the method, and the copy in TCRdb shows in-frame clones only, minus some. Its table lists 220,000 or so clones. The specimen sequenced was PBMCs. These receptors came from a girl under 10 years old in good health and CMV-seropositive.

CDR3 in amino acids: CASSLSSAKNIQYF. Written as DNA, the CDR3 is TGTGCCAGTAGCCTATCATCAGCCAAAAACATTCAGTACTTC. The chain combines TRBV19 with TRBJ2-4; D not certain. V was trimmed by 6 bases and J by 0 bases, leaving 9 bases between them. Germline values: CDR1 LNHDA, CDR2 SQIVND (reference sequence). This CDR3 has 14 residues.

The chain couples TRBV18 to TRBJ1-1; a possible D gene is TRBD1 (6 bases). Germline V gene lookup returns CDR1 KGHSH and CDR2 LQKENI. The CDR3 is 18 residues long. V was cut by 3 bases and J by 1 base, with 21 bases left in between. CDR3 sequence (DNA): TGTGCCAGCTCACCGTTCGACAGGAGACCGACACAGAACACTGAAGCTTTCTTT. Protein product: CASSPFDRRPTQNTEAFF.

The gene calls are TRBV10-1 and TRBJ2-1; 8 nucleotides line up with TRBD1. There are 16 residues in the CDR3. V lost 5 bases and J lost 7; bases outside the gene matches: 13. In germline, CDR1 is WNHNN, CDR2 SYGVQD (reference sequence). CDR3 sequence reads: CASSSPGQGSGNEQFF. In DNA, the CDR3 is TGCGCCAGCAGTTCCCCCGGACAGGGATCTGGGAATGAGCAGTTCTTC.

The genes are TRBV2 and TRBJ1-1; 10 positions agree with TRBD1. The CDR3 runs 18 residues. In germline, CDR1 is SNHLY, CDR2 FYNNEI. The V and J ends lost 5 bases and 3 bases, in that order; junction bases with no gene match: 15. CDR3 DNA sequence: TGTGCCAGCAGTCCCCGGGGGACAGGGGCTTGGGGGGACACTGAAGCTTTCTTT. This translates into CASSPRGTGAWGDTEAFF.

This chain links TRBV28 with TRBJ2-6, with 7 bases matching TRBD2. CDR1 MDHEN and CDR2 SYDVKM come from the germline V gene. Trimming took 6 bases from V and 2 from J; bases not matched to a gene: 4. CDR3 length: 15 residues. The CDR3 region has the DNA TGTGCCAGCAGCTTGGGGGGGGCTGGGGCCAACGTCCTGACTTTC. Protein product: CASSLGGAGANVLTF.

The chain combines TRBV11-2 with TRBJ1-3; possible D gene TRBD1, 6 bases. The germline gives CDR1 SGHAT, CDR2 FQNNGV. CDR3 length equals 16 residues. V was shortened by 7 bases and J by 1 base, with 17 bases between the two germline ends. For the CDR3, the DNA is TGTGCCAGCACAGCAGGGGTACTTGGTTCTGGAAACACCATATATTTT. Protein product: CASTAGVLGSGNTIYF.

The chain links TRBV5-5 to TRBJ2-3, with 8 bases fitting TRBD2. The germline CDR1 and CDR2 sequences are SGHKS and YYEKEE (reference sequence). The CDR3 consists of 18 residues. J gave up 6 bases and V 0 bases, and 15 bases lay outside the gene matches. The CDR3 DNA reads as TGTGCCAGCAGCTTGGTAGGGGTCGGGAGCGGGAGCGGTGATACGCAGTATTTT. Its translation: CASSLVGVGSGSGDTQYF.

This sequence joins TRBV6-5 and TRBJ1-5, with 7 positions matching TRBD1. The CDR3 totals 14 residues. With 5 bases clipped from V and 7 bases from J, the junction kept 8 bases outside the gene matches. The germline CDR1 and CDR2 sequences are MNHEY and SVGAGI. The CDR3 region is CASSVTGKGQPQHF. The CDR3 coding sequence is TGTGCCAGCAGTGTGACAGGGAAGGGGCAGCCCCAGCATTTT.

In regard to this clone: A junction boundary mismatches the germline segment, possibly from a read error. The CDR3 nucleotides read TGTGCCAGTAGTATTAAGGGGGCGGGAAATATTGTGAGCTCCTGCAATGAGCAGTTCTTC. It yields the protein CASSIKGAGNIVSSCNEQFF. This rearrangement joins TRBV19 to TRBJ2-1, with a tentative D call TRBD1 (7 bases). The germline gives CDR1 LNHDA, CDR2 SQIVND (reference sequence). CDR3 size: 20 residues.

The chain carries TRBV5-1 and TRBJ1-1, with unresolved D. The ends were cut back, 4 bases at V and 1 base at J, with 8 bases in the middle. This CDR3 region has 13 residues. The germline gives CDR1 SGHRS, CDR2 YFSETQ. The CDR3 DNA follows: TGCGCCAGCAGCGCCGGGTGGAACACTGAAGCTTTCTTT. Protein: CASSAGWNTEAFF.

The chain uses TRBV5-1 and TRBJ2-1; 13 nucleotides agree with TRBD2. CDR1 SGHRS and CDR2 YFSETQ come from the germline V gene. The CDR3 totals 20 residues. Unmatched junction bases numbered 13, after V lost 2 bases and J lost 2 bases. CDR3 loop: CASSLRWTGGTSGTYNEQFF. CDR3 DNA sequence: TGCGCCAGCAGCTTACGGTGGACAGGGGGGACTAGCGGGACCTACAATGAGCAGTTCTTC.

The chain joins TRBV6-5 to TRBJ2-5, with D possibly being TRBD1 (6 bases). Germline V lookup: CDR1 MNHEY, CDR2 SVGAGI. CDR3 size: 14 residues. The germline V and J ends were trimmed by 5 bases and 1 base, with 11 bases remaining between them. The CDR3 sequence is CASSQQGRQETQYF. CDR3 DNA sequence: TGTGCCAGCAGTCAACAGGGACGCCAAGAGACCCAGTACTTC.

The rearrangement links TRBV6-1 to TRBJ1-2, with D perhaps TRBD1 (6 bases). CDR1 is MNHNS and CDR2 is SASEGT in the germline V gene. The CDR3 contains 13 residues. V was clipped by 9 bases and J by 4 bases, with 15 bases between them. The CDR3 DNA is TGTGCCAGTCAGGACCTGGGGGCCTATGGCTACACCTTC. It translates to CASQDLGAYGYTF.

The CDR3: CASSLGDSGLAAFF. As DNA, the CDR3 is TGCGCCAGCAGCTTGGGGGATTCAGGGCTCGCAGCTTTCTTT. J is TRBJ1-1 and V is TRBV5-1; tentatively, D is TRBD1 (5 bases). The CDR3 runs to 14 residues. Germline V CDR1 and CDR2: SGHRS, YFSETQ. V lost 0 bases and J 10 bases, leaving 16 bases between the germline ends. Looking up the rest from reference TRBV5-1 and TRBJ1-1 gives the full variable domain: KAGVTQTPRYLIKTRGQQVTLSCSPISGHRSVSWYQQTPGQGLQFLFEYFSETQRNKGNFPGRFSGRQFSNSRSEMNVSTLELGDSALYLCASSLGDSGLAAFFGQGTRLTVV.

DNA for the CDR3: TGTGCCAGCAGTTTACGAGGGGGGGCTCTACTAGCGGAAAATCATTACGAGCAGTACTTC. It encodes CASSLRGGALLAENHYEQYF. The gene calls are TRBV27 and TRBJ2-7; 8 nucleotides align to TRBD2. CDR3 length: 20 residues. J lost 4 bases, V lost 2 bases, and 22 bases had no gene match. Germline loops: CDR1 MNHEY, CDR2 SMNVEV (reference sequence).

The rearrangement uses TRBV7-9 and TRBJ1-1; D is perhaps TRBD1 (5 bases). The germline CDR1 and CDR2 sequences are SEHNR and FQNEAQ (reference sequence). V was cut by 5 bases and J by 8 bases, with 18 bases left in between. The CDR3 totals 14 residues. CDR3 coding DNA: TGTGCCAGCAGCCCACCCTTAGGAGGGGAGGAAGCTTTCTTT. This translates into CASSPPLGGEEAFF.

The chain employs TRBV5-1 and TRBJ1-1; D ambiguous. V lost 4 bases to trimming and J lost 4 bases, with 14 bases between them. CDR1 is SGHRS and CDR2 is YFSETQ in the germline V gene. This CDR3 is 14 amino acids long. Here the CDR3 reads CASSPQAVPTEAFF. Written as DNA, the CDR3 is TGCGCCAGCAGCCCCCAGGCAGTACCCACTGAAGCTTTCTTT.

The chain carries TRBV10-3 and TRBJ1-1, with D possibly TRBD1 on 5 matching bases. Trimming pared 8 bases from V and 1 base from J, leaving 11 bases between. The V gene's germline CDR1 is ENHRY and CDR2 SYGVKD. The CDR3 consists of 13 residues. The CDR3 nucleotides are TGTGCCATCGGGGGGTTGGGGAACACTGAAGCTTTCTTT. Translating gives CAIGGLGNTEAFF.

V is TRBV11-2 and J is TRBJ1-1; 7 bases are shared with TRBD1. Germline CDR1 is SGHAT and CDR2 is FQNNGV. Trimming took 2 bases from V and 4 from J; bases not matched to a gene: 16. This CDR3 is built from 18 residues. This chain's CDR3 is CASSLSGAWTGGPTEAFF. The CDR3 DNA reads as TGTGCCAGCAGCTTATCGGGAGCGTGGACAGGTGGCCCCACTGAAGCTTTCTTT.

The chain is built from TRBV7-2 and TRBJ2-2; 8 bases match TRBD2. Germline values: CDR1 SGHTA, CDR2 FQGNSA. The CDR3 is 18 residues long. Unmatched junction bases numbered 6, after V lost 0 bases and J lost 0 bases. The CDR3 is CASSLAASGRSNTGELFF. Here the CDR3 DNA reads TGTGCCAGCAGCTTAGCAGCTAGCGGGCGATCGAACACCGGGGAGCTGTTTTTT.

V usage is TRBV27 and J usage is TRBJ2-3, with 11 bases that match TRBD1. V dropped 8 bases and J dropped 5; count of bases not matched to a gene: 3. The CDR3 is 13 residues long. Germline CDR1 and CDR2: MNHEY and SMNVEV (reference sequence). DNA of the CDR3: TGTGCCAGCGCGGGACAGGGGGGAGATACGCAGTATTTT. Its protein is CASAGQGGDTQYF.

The chain joins TRBV19 to TRBJ2-3; TRBD2 matches at 7 bases. With V trimmed by 5 bases and J by 6 bases, 5 bases remained unmatched. The CDR3 covers 13 residues. The germline V gene has CDR1 LNHDA and CDR2 SQIVND (reference sequence). CDR3 sequence (DNA): TGTGCCAGTAGTTGGACTAGTGGGGATACGCAGTATTTT. Protein sequence: CASSWTSGDTQYF.

The chain links TRBV7-3 to TRBJ1-1; D is undetermined. Germline V lookup: CDR1 SGHTA, CDR2 FQGTGA. The CDR3 runs 13 residues. Between the trimmed V and J ends, which lost 5 bases and 0 bases, there was a span of 7 bases. The CDR3 reads CASSAYLNTEAFF. As DNA, the CDR3 is TGTGCCAGCAGCGCCTACTTGAACACTGAAGCTTTCTTT.

The rearrangement joins TRBV5-1 to TRBJ2-3, with D possibly matching TRBD2 (7 bases). Germline V CDR1 and CDR2: SGHRS, YFSETQ. The length of the CDR3 is 14 residues. Trimming stripped 3 bases from V and 2 bases from J, with 10 bases between. The CDR3 here is CASSWGGLTDTQYF. The DNA of the CDR3 is TGCGCCAGCAGCTGGGGGGGCCTCACAGATACGCAGTATTTT.

This chain uses TRBV6-1 with TRBJ2-5; 8 bases line up with TRBD2. The CDR3 spans 16 residues. The junction had 11 bases not matched to a gene; V was cut back by 3 bases and J by 5 bases. CDR1 MNHNS and CDR2 SASEGT come from the germline V gene. The CDR3 DNA sequence: TGTGCCAGCAGTGAGGCAGCGGGAGTTGACGCTGAGACCCAGTACTTC. It translates to CASSEAAGVDAETQYF.